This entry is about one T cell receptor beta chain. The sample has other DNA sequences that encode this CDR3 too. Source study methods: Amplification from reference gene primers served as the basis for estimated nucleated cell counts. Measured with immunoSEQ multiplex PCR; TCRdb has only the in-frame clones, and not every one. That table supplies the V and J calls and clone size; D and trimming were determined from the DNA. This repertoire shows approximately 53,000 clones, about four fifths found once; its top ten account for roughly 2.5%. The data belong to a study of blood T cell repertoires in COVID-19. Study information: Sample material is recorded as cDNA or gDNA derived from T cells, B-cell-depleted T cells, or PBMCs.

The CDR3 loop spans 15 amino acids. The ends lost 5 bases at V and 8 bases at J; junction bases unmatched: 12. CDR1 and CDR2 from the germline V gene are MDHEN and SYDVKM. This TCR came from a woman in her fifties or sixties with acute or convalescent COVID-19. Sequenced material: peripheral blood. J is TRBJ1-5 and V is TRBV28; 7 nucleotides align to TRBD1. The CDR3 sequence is CASSAGRGRVEPQHF. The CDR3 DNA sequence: TGTGCCAGCAGTGCCGGGAGGGGGCGCGTCGAGCCCCAGCATTTT.